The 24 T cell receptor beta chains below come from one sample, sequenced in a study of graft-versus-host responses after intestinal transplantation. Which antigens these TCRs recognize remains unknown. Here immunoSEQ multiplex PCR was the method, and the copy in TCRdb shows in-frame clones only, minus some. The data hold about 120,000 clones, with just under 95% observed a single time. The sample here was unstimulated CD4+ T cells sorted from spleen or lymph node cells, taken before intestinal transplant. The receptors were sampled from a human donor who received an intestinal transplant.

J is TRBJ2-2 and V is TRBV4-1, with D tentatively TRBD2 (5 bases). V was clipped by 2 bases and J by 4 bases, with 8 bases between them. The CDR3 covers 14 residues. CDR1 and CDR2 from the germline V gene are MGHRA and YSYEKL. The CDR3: CASSQPTSTGELFF. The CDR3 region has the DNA TGCGCCAGCAGCCAACCTACTAGCACCGGGGAGCTGTTTTTT.

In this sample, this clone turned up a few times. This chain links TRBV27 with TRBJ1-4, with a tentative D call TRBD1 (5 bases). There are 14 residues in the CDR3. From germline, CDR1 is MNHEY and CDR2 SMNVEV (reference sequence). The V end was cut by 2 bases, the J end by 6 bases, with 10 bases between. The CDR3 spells CASSLRSRDEKLFF. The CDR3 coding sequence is TGTGCCAGCAGTTTACGGTCCAGGGATGAAAAACTGTTTTTT.

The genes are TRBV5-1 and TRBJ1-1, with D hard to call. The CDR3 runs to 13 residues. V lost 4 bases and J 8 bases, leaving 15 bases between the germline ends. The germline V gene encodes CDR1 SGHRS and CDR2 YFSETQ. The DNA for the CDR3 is TGCGCCAGCAGCCGATCAAACCGGGTCGAAGCTTTCTTT. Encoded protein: CASSRSNRVEAFF. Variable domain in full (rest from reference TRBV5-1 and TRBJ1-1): KAGVTQTPRYLIKTRGQQVTLSCSPISGHRSVSWYQQTPGQGLQFLFEYFSETQRNKGNFPGRFSGRQFSNSRSEMNVSTLELGDSALYLCASSRSNRVEAFFGQGTRLTVV.

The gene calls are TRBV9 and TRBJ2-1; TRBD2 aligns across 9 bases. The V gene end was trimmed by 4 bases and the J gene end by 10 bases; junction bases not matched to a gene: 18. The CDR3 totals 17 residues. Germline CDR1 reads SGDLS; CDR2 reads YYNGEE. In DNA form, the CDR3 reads TGTGCCAGCAGCCTCCGGTCAGATAGCGGGGGCGATTACGAGCAGTTCTTC. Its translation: CASSLRSDSGGDYEQFF.

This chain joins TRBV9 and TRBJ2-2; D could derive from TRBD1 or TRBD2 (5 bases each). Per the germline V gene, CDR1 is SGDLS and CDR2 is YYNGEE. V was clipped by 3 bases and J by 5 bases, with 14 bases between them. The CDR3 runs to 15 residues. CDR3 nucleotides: TGTGCCAGCAGCGCAACCGGGACCCGAACCGGGGAGCTGTTTTTT. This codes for CASSATGTRTGELFF.

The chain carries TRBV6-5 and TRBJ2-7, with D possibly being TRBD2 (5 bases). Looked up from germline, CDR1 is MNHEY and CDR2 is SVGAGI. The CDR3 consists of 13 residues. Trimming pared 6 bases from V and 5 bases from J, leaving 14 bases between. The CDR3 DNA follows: TGTGCCAGCAGGTTCAACGAGGGAAACGAGCAGTACTTC. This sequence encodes CASRFNEGNEQYF.

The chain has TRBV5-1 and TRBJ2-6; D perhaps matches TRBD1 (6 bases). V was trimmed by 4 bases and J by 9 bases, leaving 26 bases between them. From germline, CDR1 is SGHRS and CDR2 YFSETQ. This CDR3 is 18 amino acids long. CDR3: CASSRSVRGGLGGNVLTF. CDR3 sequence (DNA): TGCGCCAGCAGCAGGTCGGTCAGGGGTGGTCTTGGAGGCAACGTCCTGACTTTC.

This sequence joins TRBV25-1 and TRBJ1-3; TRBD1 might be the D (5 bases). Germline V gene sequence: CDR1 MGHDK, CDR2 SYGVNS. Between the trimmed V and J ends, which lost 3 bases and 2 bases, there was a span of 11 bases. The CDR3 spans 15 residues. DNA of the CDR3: TGTGCCAGCAGTGAGAAGCTAGGGGCTGGAAACACCATATATTTT. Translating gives CASSEKLGAGNTIYF.

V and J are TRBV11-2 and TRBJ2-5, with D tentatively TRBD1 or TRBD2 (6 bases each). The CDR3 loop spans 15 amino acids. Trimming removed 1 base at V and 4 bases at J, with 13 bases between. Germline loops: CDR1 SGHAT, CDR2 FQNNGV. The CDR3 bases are TGTGCCAGCAGCTTAGGACAGGAGGGGGGAGAGACCCAGTACTTC. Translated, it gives CASSLGQEGGETQYF.

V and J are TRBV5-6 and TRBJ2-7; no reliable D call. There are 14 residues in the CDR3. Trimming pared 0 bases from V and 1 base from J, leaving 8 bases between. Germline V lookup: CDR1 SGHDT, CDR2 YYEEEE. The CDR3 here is CASSLGQPSYEQYF. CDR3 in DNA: TGTGCCAGCAGCTTGGGGCAGCCTTCCTACGAGCAGTACTTC.

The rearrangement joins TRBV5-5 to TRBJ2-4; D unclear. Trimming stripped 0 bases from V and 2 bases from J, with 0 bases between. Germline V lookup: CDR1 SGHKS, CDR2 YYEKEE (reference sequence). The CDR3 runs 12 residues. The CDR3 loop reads CASSLAKNIQYF. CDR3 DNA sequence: TGTGCCAGCAGCTTGGCCAAAAACATTCAGTACTTC. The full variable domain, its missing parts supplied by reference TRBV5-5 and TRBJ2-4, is DAGVTQSPTHLIKTRGQQVTLRCSPISGHKSVSWYQQVLGQGPQFIFQYYEKEERGRGNFPDRFSARQFPNYSSELNVNALLLGDSALYLCASSLAKNIQYFGAGTRLSVL.

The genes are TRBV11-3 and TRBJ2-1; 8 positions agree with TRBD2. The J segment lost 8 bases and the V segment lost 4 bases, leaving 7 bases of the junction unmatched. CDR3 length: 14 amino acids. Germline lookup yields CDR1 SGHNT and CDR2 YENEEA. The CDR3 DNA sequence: TGTGCCAGCAGCTGGCGGGAGGCGGACGATGAGCAGTTCTTC. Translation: CASSWREADDEQFF. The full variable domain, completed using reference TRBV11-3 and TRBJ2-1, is EAGVVQSPRYKIIEKKQPVAFWCNPISGHNTLYWYLQNLGQGPELLIRYENEEAVDDSQLPKDRFSAERLKGVDSTLKIQPAELGDSAVYLCASSWREADDEQFFGPGTRLTVL.

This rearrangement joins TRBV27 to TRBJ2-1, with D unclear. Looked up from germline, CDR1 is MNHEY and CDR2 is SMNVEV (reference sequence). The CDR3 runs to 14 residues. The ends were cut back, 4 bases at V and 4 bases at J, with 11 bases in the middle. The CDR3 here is CASSSRFSYNEQFF. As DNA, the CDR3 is TGTGCCAGCAGTTCTAGGTTTTCATACAATGAGCAGTTCTTC.

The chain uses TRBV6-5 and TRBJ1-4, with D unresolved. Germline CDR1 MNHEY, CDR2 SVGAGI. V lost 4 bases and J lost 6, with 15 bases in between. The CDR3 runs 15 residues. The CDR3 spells CASSWTTRIDEKLFF. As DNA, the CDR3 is TGTGCCAGCAGTTGGACGACAAGGATCGATGAAAAACTGTTTTTT.

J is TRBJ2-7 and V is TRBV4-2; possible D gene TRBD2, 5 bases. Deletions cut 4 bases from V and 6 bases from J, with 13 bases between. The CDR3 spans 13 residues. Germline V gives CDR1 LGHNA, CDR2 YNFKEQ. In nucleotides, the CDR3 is TGTGCCAGCAGCCCCCTGTCCAGCGGCGAGCAGTACTTC. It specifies CASSPLSSGEQYF.

CDR3 protein: CATSSRTSGTETQYF. The CDR3 DNA reads as TGTGCCACCAGCAGCCGGACTAGCGGGACAGAGACCCAGTACTTC. This rearrangement joins TRBV15 to TRBJ2-5; TRBD2 agrees at 12 bases. Trimming removed 3 bases from V and 4 bases from J; junction bases left unmatched: 3. CDR3 length equals 15 residues. Germline V gene data show CDR1 as LNHNV and CDR2 as YYDKDF (reference sequence).

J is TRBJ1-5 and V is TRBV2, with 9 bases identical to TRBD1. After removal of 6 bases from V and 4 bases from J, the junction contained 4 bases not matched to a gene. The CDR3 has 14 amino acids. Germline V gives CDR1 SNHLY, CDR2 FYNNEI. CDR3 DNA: TGTGCCAGCAGCCTACAGGGGGCAAATCAGCCCCAGCATTTT. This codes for CASSLQGANQPQHF.

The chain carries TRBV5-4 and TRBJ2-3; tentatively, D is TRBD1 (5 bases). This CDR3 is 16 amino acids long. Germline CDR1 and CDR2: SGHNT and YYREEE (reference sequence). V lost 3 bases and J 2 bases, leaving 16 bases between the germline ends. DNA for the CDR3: TGTGCCAGCAGCTACTCCTGGGCCAGGGACACAGATACGCAGTATTTT. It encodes CASSYSWARDTDTQYF. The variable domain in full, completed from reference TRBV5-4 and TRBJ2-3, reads ETGVTQSPTHLIKTRGQQVTLRCSSQSGHNTVSWYQQALGQGPQFIFQYYREEENGRGNFPPRFSGLQFPNYSSELNVNALELDDSALYLCASSYSWARDTDTQYFGPGTRLTVL.

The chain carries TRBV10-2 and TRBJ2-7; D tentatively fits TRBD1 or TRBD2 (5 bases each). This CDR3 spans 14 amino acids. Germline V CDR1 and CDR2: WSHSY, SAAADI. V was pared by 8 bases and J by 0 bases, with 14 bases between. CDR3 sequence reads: CASEGPFSSYEQYF. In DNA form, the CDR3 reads TGCGCCAGCGAGGGACCCTTCAGCTCCTACGAGCAGTACTTC.

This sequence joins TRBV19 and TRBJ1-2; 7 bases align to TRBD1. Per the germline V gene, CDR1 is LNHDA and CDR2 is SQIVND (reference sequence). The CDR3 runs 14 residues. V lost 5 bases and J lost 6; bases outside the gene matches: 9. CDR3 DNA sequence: TGTGCCAGTAGTGAGGGGGCGCGAAAGGATGGCTACACCTTC. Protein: CASSEGARKDGYTF. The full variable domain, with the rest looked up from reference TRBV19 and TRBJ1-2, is DGGITQSPKYLFRKEGQNVTLSCEQNLNHDAMYWYRQDPGQGLRLIYYSQIVNDFQKGDIAEGYSVSREKKESFPLTVTSAQKNPTAFYLCASSEGARKDGYTFGSGTRLTVV.

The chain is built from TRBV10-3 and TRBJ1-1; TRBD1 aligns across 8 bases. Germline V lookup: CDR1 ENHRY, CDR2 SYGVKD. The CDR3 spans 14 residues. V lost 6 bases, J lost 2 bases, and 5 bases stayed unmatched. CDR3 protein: CAISRTGTNTEAFF. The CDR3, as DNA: TGTGCCATCAGCAGGACAGGGACAAACACTGAAGCTTTCTTT.

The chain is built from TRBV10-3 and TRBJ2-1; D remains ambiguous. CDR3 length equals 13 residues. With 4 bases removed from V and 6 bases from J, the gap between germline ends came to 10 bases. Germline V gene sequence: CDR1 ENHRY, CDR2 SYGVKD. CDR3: CAISGHETNEQFF. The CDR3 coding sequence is TGTGCCATCAGTGGCCACGAGACCAATGAGCAGTTCTTC.

The CDR3 loop reads CASGGSSIRYEQYF. CDR3 coding DNA: TGTGCCAGCGGTGGCTCAAGCATACGGTACGAGCAGTACTTC. This chain uses TRBV2 with TRBJ2-7; D gene uncertain. Germline CDR1 is SNHLY and CDR2 is FYNNEI. There are 14 residues in the CDR3. V was pared by 8 bases and J by 4 bases, with 18 bases between.

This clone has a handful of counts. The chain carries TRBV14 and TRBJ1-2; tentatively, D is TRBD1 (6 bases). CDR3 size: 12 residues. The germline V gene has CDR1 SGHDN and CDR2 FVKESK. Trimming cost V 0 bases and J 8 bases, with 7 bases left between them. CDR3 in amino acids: CASSQDGGGYTF. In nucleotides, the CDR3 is TGTGCCAGCAGCCAAGATGGGGGCGGCTACACCTTC.